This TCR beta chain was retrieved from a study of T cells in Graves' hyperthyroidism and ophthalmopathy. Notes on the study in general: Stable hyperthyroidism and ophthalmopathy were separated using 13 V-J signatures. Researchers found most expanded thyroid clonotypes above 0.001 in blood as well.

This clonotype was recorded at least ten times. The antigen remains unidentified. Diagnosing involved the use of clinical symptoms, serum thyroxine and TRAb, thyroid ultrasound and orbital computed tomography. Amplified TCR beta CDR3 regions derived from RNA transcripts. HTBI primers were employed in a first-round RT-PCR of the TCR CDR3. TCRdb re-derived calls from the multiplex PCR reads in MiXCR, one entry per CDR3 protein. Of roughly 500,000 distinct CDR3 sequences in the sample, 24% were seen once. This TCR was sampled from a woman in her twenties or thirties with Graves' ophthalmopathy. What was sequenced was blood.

The CDR3 spells CASSNTGTTGYEQYF. DNA of the CDR3: TGTGCCAGCAGTAATACGGGGACCACGGGCTACGAGCAGTACTTC. The chain employs TRBV28 and TRBJ2-7; D is possibly TRBD1 or TRBD2 (5 bases each). V was clipped by 5 bases and J by 3 bases, with 17 bases between them. Per the germline V gene, CDR1 is MDHEN and CDR2 is SYDVKM. The CDR3 spans 15 residues.